This TCR beta chain was identified during a study of regulatory T cells in long-lasting Graves disease. Across the whole study: For under 3 months, newly diagnosed Graves' patients had been taking antithyroid drugs.

This clonotype was observed at least ten times. CDR1 is SEHNR and CDR2 is FQNEAQ in the germline V gene (reference sequence). V gave up 5 bases and J gave up 6 bases, with 13 bases separating them. CDR3 length equals 13 residues. The time point: newly diagnosed GD, antithyroid drugs for less than 3 months. Preparation of the TCR library used RNA extracted from PBMCs. CDR3 regions were amplified by Arm-PCR using iRepertoire HTBI primers to build TCR beta libraries. Authors' data handling: Across samples, 60 or so TRBV and 12 to 15 TRBJ segments were found. Via MiXCR, TCRdb re-called the multiplex PCR reads, giving one row per CDR3 protein. These V and J calls are TCRdb output, not the study's own analysis. Counted here are hundreds of thousands of distinct CDR3 sequences, about 16% occurring once; the ten biggest clones make up under 20%. The same data also went into a second study, on T cells in Graves' hyperthyroidism and ophthalmopathy. According to that study: The TCR CDR3 was amplified in a first-round RT-PCR using the HTBI primer set.

This chain joins TRBV7-9 and TRBJ1-2; D is uncertain. The clonotype originates from a woman in her twenties or thirties with Graves disease. Sequences were derived from peripheral blood mononuclear cells (PBMCs), sampled at new diagnosis, from a patient treated with antithyroid drugs. The CDR3 loop is CASSPSGVHGYTF. The CDR3 DNA is TGTGCCAGCAGCCCTAGCGGGGTCCATGGCTACACCTTC.